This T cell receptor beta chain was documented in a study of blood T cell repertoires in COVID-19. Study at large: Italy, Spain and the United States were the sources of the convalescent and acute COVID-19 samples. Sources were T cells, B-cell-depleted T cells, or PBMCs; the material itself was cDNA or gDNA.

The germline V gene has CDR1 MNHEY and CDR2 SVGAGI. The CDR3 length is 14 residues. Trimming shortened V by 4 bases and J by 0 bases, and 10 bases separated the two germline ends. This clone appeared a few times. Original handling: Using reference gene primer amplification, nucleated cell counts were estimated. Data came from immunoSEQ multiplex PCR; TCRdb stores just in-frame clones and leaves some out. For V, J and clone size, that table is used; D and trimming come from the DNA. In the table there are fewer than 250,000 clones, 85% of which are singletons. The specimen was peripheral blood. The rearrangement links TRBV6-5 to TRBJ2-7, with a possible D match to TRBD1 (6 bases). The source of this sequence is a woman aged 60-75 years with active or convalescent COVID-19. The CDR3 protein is CASSSYRVSYEQYF. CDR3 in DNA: TGTGCCAGCAGTTCTTACAGGGTCTCCTACGAGCAGTACTTC.